Given below is one T cell receptor (beta chain) in context. The protocol was immunoSEQ multiplex PCR, while the TCRdb copy is restricted to in-frame clones and leaves out a portion. The table lists 95,000 to 110,000 clones, 84% of them singletons. This sample was included in a study of blood T cell repertoires in COVID-19. CDR1 and CDR2 from the germline V gene are KGHSH and LQKENI. This CDR3 has 13 residues. Trimming at V came to 10 bases and at J to 1 base, leaving 4 bases not matched to a gene. Sequencing was performed on peripheral blood. This chain links TRBV18 with TRBJ1-3; 7 bases agree with TRBD1. This receptor was taken from a human donor in a cohort sampled during active COVID-19. The CDR3 spells CATTRGSGNTIYF. CDR3 bases: TGTGCCACAACCAGGGGGTCTGGAAACACCATATATTTT.